This TCR beta chain was captured in a study of T cell changes during pregnancy in multiple sclerosis (dated by TCRdb to between 2018 and 2021). General notes on the study: The study examined how the T cell repertoire changed over the course of pregnancy in women with multiple sclerosis.

Of note for this clone: Its antigen is unknown. It has no much larger one-base neighbor in the sample; base qualities were not kept.

The germline V gene (reference sequence) provides CDR1 MNHEY and CDR2 SMNVEV. V lost 3 bases and J lost 7 bases; the stretch between them is 7 bases long. The CDR3 has 13 amino acids, counting the end cysteine and phenylalanine. The read is trimmed to its CDR3 DNA, 39 bases read in frame from base 1. Libraries came from the immunoSEQ multiplex PCR assay. What TCRdb holds here is the immuneACCESS table cut down to in-frame rearrangements. Part of the clones is not present; checked against another copy, under half of the missing clones reflect an unresolved V gene, and the others are unexplained. This sample gives around 64,000 clones in total; over 90% of them show up just once. Around 2.5% of the sample rests with the top ten.

Here the chain combines TRBV27 and TRBJ1-6; confidence is insufficient to name the D gene. This TCR was sampled from a female donor with multiple sclerosis, enrolled in a pregnancy study. Sequencing was performed on CD8+ T cells from peripheral blood mononuclear cells, taken in the third trimester of pregnancy. The nucleotide sequence reads as follows: TGTGCCAGCAGTTTCGGAGGGAATTCACCCCTCCACTTT. This yields the protein CASSFGGNSPLHF.